This T cell receptor beta chain is drawn from a study of technical replicates of blood from several donors. Clones were sequenced by immunoSEQ multiplex PCR, and TCRdb holds only the in-frame ones, with some missing. The sample has 50,000 to 80,000 clones, approximately 88% seen once. This clonotype was obtained from a human donor in good health. Some clones in this sample may be carry-over from other donors' samples. Sequencing was performed on PBMCs.

CDR3 amino acids: CASSYSPTGRTEAFF. The CDR3 DNA reads TGTGCCAGCAGTTACTCTCCGACAGGGCGGACTGAAGCTTTCTTT. This chain joins TRBV6-5 and TRBJ1-1, with 7 bases aligning to TRBD1. V shed 0 bases, J shed 5 bases, and the junction held 6 bases outside the gene matches. The germline gives CDR1 MNHEY, CDR2 SVGAGI. The CDR3 extends over 15 amino acids.